The next 23 T cell receptor beta chains were all read from a single sample in a study of OX40 agonist ivuxolimab in advanced cancers. Produced via immunoSEQ multiplex PCR; TCRdb's table is partial and in-frame only. The sample carries about 98,000 clones, 90% to 95% recorded once. The starting material was CD4+ or CD8+ T cells sorted from blood, obtained in a trial of the OX40 agonist ivuxolimab. All receptors derive from an adult with an advanced solid tumor such as melanoma, head and neck, liver or kidney cancer.

The chain uses TRBV19 and TRBJ2-3; maybe TRBD1 (5 bases). The CDR3 sequence is 14 residues long. Germline CDR1 is LNHDA and CDR2 is SQIVND (reference sequence). V was shortened by 7 bases and J by 3 bases, with 14 bases between the two germline ends. CDR3 amino acids: CASMSTGATDTQYF. For the CDR3, the DNA is TGTGCCAGTATGTCCACAGGCGCTACAGATACGCAGTATTTT.

CDR3: CASSPLMTGTDTQYF. CDR3 in DNA: TGTGCCAGCTCACCCCTCATGACAGGAACAGATACGCAGTATTTT. The chain is built from TRBV18 and TRBJ2-3; D possibly corresponds to TRBD1 (6 bases). V was clipped by 3 bases and J by 3 bases, with 13 bases between them. Germline CDR1 is KGHSH and CDR2 is LQKENI. The CDR3 contains 15 residues.

The V call is TRBV7-9, the J call TRBJ1-1; D might be TRBD1 (5 bases). The CDR3 loop spans 15 amino acids. With 6 bases removed from V and 6 bases from J, the gap between germline ends came to 20 bases. Germline V gives CDR1 SEHNR, CDR2 FQNEAQ (reference sequence). The CDR3 region has the DNA TGTGCCAGCAGACCAGGGATAAGGGAACGTCCTGAAGCTTTCTTT. This gives the protein CASRPGIRERPEAFF.

The chain has TRBV11-2 and TRBJ1-2, with a tentative D call TRBD1 (6 bases). The CDR3 is 14 amino acids. CDR1 is SGHAT and CDR2 is FQNNGV in the germline V gene. Trimming left V 0 bases short and J 2 bases short, with 7 bases between. The CDR3 loop reads CASSLDGQNYGYTF. CDR3 in DNA: TGTGCCAGCAGCTTAGACGGACAGAACTATGGCTACACCTTC.

The V gene is TRBV6-5, the J gene TRBJ2-1, with D tentatively TRBD2 (5 bases). Germline values: CDR1 MNHEY, CDR2 SVGAGI. Between the trimmed V and J ends, which lost 6 bases and 13 bases, there was a span of 19 bases. The CDR3 has 13 amino acids. The CDR3 sequence: CASRPTGYTHQFF. DNA of the CDR3: TGTGCCAGCAGGCCAACGGGATATACGCATCAGTTCTTC.

The V gene is TRBV13, the J gene TRBJ2-3; D is unclear. V was clipped by 4 bases and J by 2 bases, with 4 bases between them. The CDR3 is made up of 12 amino acids. Germline assignment: CDR1 PRHDT and CDR2 FYEKMQ (reference sequence). CDR3 nucleotide sequence: TGTGCCAGCAGCTCGCACACAGATACGCAGTATTTT. Amino acid sequence: CASSSHTDTQYF.

CDR3 region: CAWSVRSSAHNEQFF. As DNA, the CDR3 is TGTGCCTGGAGTGTACGATCCAGCGCCCACAATGAGCAGTTCTTC. The rearrangement uses TRBV30 and TRBJ2-1; D gene ambiguous. Between the trimmed V and J ends, which lost 0 bases and 5 bases, there was a span of 14 bases. Per germline, CDR1 GTSNPN and CDR2 SVGIG (reference sequence). There are 15 residues in the CDR3.

This chain links TRBV4-1 with TRBJ1-3, with D maybe TRBD1 (5 bases). The CDR3 has 15 residues. V was cut by 5 bases and J by 3 bases, with 14 bases left in between. CDR1 is MGHRA, CDR2 YSYEKL, per germline. In DNA form, the CDR3 reads TGCGCCAGCAGCAAGCCGTTCAGGGATGGAAACACCATATATTTT. Encoded protein: CASSKPFRDGNTIYF.

This clone was detected only once. This chain uses TRBV7-2 with TRBJ2-5, with 8 positions matching TRBD1. This CDR3 comprises 14 residues. Germline loops: CDR1 SGHTA, CDR2 FQGNSA. The ends lost 5 bases at V and 2 bases at J; junction bases unmatched: 4. The CDR3 region is CASSPRTGQETQYF. The CDR3 bases are TGTGCCAGCAGCCCCCGGACAGGGCAAGAGACCCAGTACTTC.

The J gene is TRBJ2-3, the V gene TRBV4-2; 10 positions match TRBD2. The junction had 5 bases not matched to a gene; V was cut back by 0 bases and J by 2 bases. This CDR3 is 17 amino acids long. The germline V gene encodes CDR1 LGHNA and CDR2 YNFKEQ. CDR3 coding DNA: TGTGCCAGCAGCCAAGATCGAGCGGGAGGGATCACAGATACGCAGTATTTT. Amino acids: CASSQDRAGGITDTQYF.

The table lists this clone with a count of one. The CDR3 loop reads CASNLFGTGIINEQFF. The CDR3 coding sequence is TGTGCCAGCAACCTTTTTGGGACAGGGATTATTAATGAGCAGTTCTTC. The chain has TRBV27 and TRBJ2-1; 9 bases match TRBD1. The CDR3 contains 16 residues. The V and J ends lost 7 bases and 7 bases, in that order; junction bases with no gene match: 14. Germline CDR1 reads MNHEY; CDR2 reads SMNVEV (reference sequence).

J is TRBJ1-4 and V is TRBV6-1; D gene uncertain. Between the trimmed V and J ends, which lost 3 bases and 6 bases, there was a span of 17 bases. CDR1 is MNHNS and CDR2 is SASEGT in the germline V gene. The CDR3 sequence is 16 residues long. In DNA, the CDR3 is TGTGCCAGCAGTGACGCAGCCTCTATCGGGGATGAAAAACTGTTTTTT. This encodes CASSDAASIGDEKLFF.

In DNA form, the CDR3 reads TGTGCCAGCAGCTTAGCCGGGACAGAGACGAATCAGCCCCAGCATTTT. It specifies CASSLAGTETNQPQHF. The chain joins TRBV7-2 to TRBJ1-5; 7 positions agree with TRBD1. Germline assignment: CDR1 SGHTA and CDR2 FQGNSA. Trimming at V came to 0 bases and at J to 4 bases, leaving 6 bases not matched to a gene. The CDR3 has 16 amino acids.

This clone was counted once. In DNA, the CDR3 is TGTGCCAGCAGCCAGGACAGGGTGCTCAGGGAAGCTTTCTTT. This translates into CASSQDRVLREAFF. The gene calls are TRBV4-2 and TRBJ1-1; 8 bases are shared with TRBD1. This CDR3 region has 14 residues. With V trimmed by 3 bases and J by 8 bases, 8 bases remained unmatched. CDR1 is LGHNA, CDR2 YNFKEQ, per germline.

The DNA of the CDR3 is TGTGCCAGCAGCCCTACCACTGACAGTAATGAAAAACTGTTTTTT. Its protein is CASSPTTDSNEKLFF. The chain is built from TRBV5-5 and TRBJ1-4; perhaps TRBD1 as D (5 bases). This CDR3 has 15 residues. Between the trimmed V and J ends, which lost 4 bases and 4 bases, there was a span of 14 bases. Per the germline V gene, CDR1 is SGHKS and CDR2 is YYEKEE (reference sequence).

The chain links TRBV5-1 to TRBJ1-2; D perhaps matches TRBD1 (5 bases). Trimming removed 7 bases from V and 2 bases from J, with 24 bases in between. Germline lookup yields CDR1 SGHRS and CDR2 YFSETQ. The CDR3 consists of 17 residues. Written as DNA, the CDR3 is TGCGCCAGCGCCGCCAGGCCCGGGACTTCGTCGAACTATGGCTACACCTTC. Translated, it gives CASAARPGTSSNYGYTF.

This rearrangement joins TRBV28 to TRBJ2-1; TRBD2 matches 8 bases. The J segment lost 2 bases and the V segment lost 7 bases, leaving 7 bases of the junction unmatched. Germline V gene sequence: CDR1 MDHEN, CDR2 SYDVKM. This CDR3 region has 15 residues. CDR3 DNA: TGTGCCAGCACGATGACTAGCGACCCCTACAATGAGCAGTTCTTC. It codes for CASTMTSDPYNEQFF.

This clone was seen a single time. The rearrangement joins TRBV30 to TRBJ1-5; D may be TRBD1 (5 bases). Per germline, CDR1 GTSNPN and CDR2 SVGIG (reference sequence). CDR3 length: 15 residues. Trimming stripped 4 bases from V and 0 bases from J, with 13 bases between. The CDR3 loop is CAWKNRGTSNQPQHF. DNA for the CDR3: TGTGCCTGGAAAAACCGGGGGACTAGCAATCAGCCCCAGCATTTT.

The chain has TRBV6-4 and TRBJ2-1, with 9 positions matching TRBD2. Trimming at V came to 7 bases and at J to 2 bases, leaving 6 bases not matched to a gene. Germline CDR1 is MRHNA and CDR2 is SNTAGT. The CDR3 length is 15 residues. The CDR3 DNA follows: TGTGCCAGCACCACAAGCGGGGGGCCCTACAATGAGCAGTTCTTC. It is translated as CASTTSGGPYNEQFF.

V and J are TRBV7-2 and TRBJ2-5, with D perhaps TRBD2 (6 bases). Germline CDR1 and CDR2: SGHTA and FQGNSA. The CDR3 has 13 amino acids. Trimming cost V 2 bases and J 7 bases, with 11 bases left between them. The DNA for the CDR3 is TGTGCCAGCAGCTTAAACCAAGCGGGGACCCAGTACTTC. Its protein is CASSLNQAGTQYF.

The genes are TRBV18 and TRBJ2-1; 9 nucleotides match TRBD2. V was clipped by 4 bases and J by 4 bases; unmatched bases: 8. CDR1 is KGHSH and CDR2 is LQKENI in the germline V gene. The CDR3 spans 16 residues. CDR3: CASSLLAGARYNEQFF. CDR3 bases: TGTGCCAGCTCACTGTTAGCGGGAGCGCGGTACAATGAGCAGTTCTTC.

The CDR3 DNA reads TGTGCCAGCAGTTACAGGTTCTACAATGAGCAGTTCTTC. This sequence encodes CASSYRFYNEQFF. The V call is TRBV28, the J call TRBJ2-1; the D gene is possibly TRBD1 (5 bases). V was cut by 4 bases and J by 3 bases, with 7 bases left in between. This CDR3 has 13 residues. The germline CDR1 and CDR2 sequences are MDHEN and SYDVKM.

The chain employs TRBV30 and TRBJ1-1; D is uncertain. The CDR3 runs to 12 residues. Germline V gives CDR1 GTSNPN, CDR2 SVGIG (reference sequence). V was cut by 3 bases and J by 0 bases, with 5 bases left in between. The CDR3 reads CAWSQMNTEAFF. CDR3 coding DNA: TGTGCCTGGAGCCAGATGAACACTGAAGCTTTCTTT.